The text below deals with one T cell receptor beta chain. Its antigen is currently not known. Per-nucleotide qualities are absent, and no much larger clonotype sits a single base away. The CDR3 contains 15 residues, cysteine and phenylalanine counted. The retained sequence is limited to the CDR3, 45 bases, with the frame set at the first base. The V end gives up 7 bases and the J end 0 bases, leaving 5 bases in the junction not matched to a gene. The germline V gene gives CDR1 as MDHEN and CDR2 as SYDVKM. This entry is derived from a study of cytomegalovirus exposure and HLA in healthy donors (dated by TCRdb to about 2017). As for the study more broadly: According to a later analysis, the 110 or so validation repertoires were produced on the same platform as the roughly 600 repertoires of the first cohort. The study aimed to test whether signatures of past pathogen exposure could be identified by cataloging public T cell receptors. Along with the roughly 670-subject first cohort, a separate validation cohort of around 120 different subjects was used. High-throughput TCR immunosequencing, statistical association of individual TCRs with disease status, and machine learning were combined to predict cytomegalovirus infection status.

Preparation of the library involved the immunoSEQ multiplex PCR assay. From the authors' description of their analysis: A statistical classification framework was built to diagnose cytomegalovirus status from the catalog of TCR beta chain sequences. TCRdb stores this immuneACCESS table with in-frame sequences only. Part of the clones is absent; in the studies checked, under half of the shortfall reflects unresolved V genes, and no reason is known for the rest. The V and J calls and clone size are taken from that table; D and trimming were inferred from the DNA. This sample has roughly 330,000 clones in its table, and approximately 86% of those were observed once. Roughly 1.2% of the sample rests with the top ten. Separate from the roughly 630-subject first cohort, the validation cohort of roughly 130 subjects was the group to which the donors belonged. General conclusions and limits of the study: In both the original and validation cohorts, the classifier was reported to diagnose cytomegalovirus status with high specificity and sensitivity. While some public TCRs were present in many individuals, most TCR sequences turned up only very rarely across donors. The authors suggested that the approach could potentially be extended to other disease states and immunological phenotypes. A later analysis lacked HLA typing for the validation cohort, so it scored co-occurrence in that cohort across all 130 or so repertoires. In vitro tests confirmed that a few of the cytomegalovirus-associated TCR beta chains recognize cytomegalovirus antigens. The study listed 150 to 200 TCR beta chains as associated with cytomegalovirus. Subsequent analysis determined that TCRs grouped into clusters in the first cohort also showed a tendency toward co-occurrence across the 90 to 150 validation repertoires, and 85% to 95% of cluster scores exceeded 0.

This TCR was recovered from a woman under 40 in good health and CMV-seropositive. The chain uses TRBV28 and TRBJ2-2, and TRBD2 aligns with 7 junction nucleotides. Sequencing input: PBMCs. The CDR3 corresponds to CASNNAGANTGELFF. The nucleotides are TGTGCCAGCAACAATGCGGGGGCGAACACCGGGGAGCTGTTTTTT.